These 24 T cell receptor beta chains were sequenced from one sample in a study of T cells in localized non-small cell lung cancer. The method was immunoSEQ multiplex PCR; TCRdb's version includes in-frame clones alone and lacks a portion of them. The table includes tens of thousands of clones, approximately 80% detected once. This material consisted of peripheral blood, taken before any cancer treatment. These receptors all come from an older female donor with stage II squamous cell lung carcinoma.

This chain's CDR3 is CASSFDRQLSSYEQYF. The DNA for the CDR3 is TGTGCCAGCAGCTTTGACCGACAGCTGAGCTCCTACGAGCAGTACTTC. This chain joins TRBV7-9 and TRBJ2-7; D perhaps matches TRBD1 (5 bases). Germline lookup yields CDR1 SEHNR and CDR2 FQNEAQ (reference sequence). Trimming left V 3 bases short and J 0 bases short, with 15 bases between. The CDR3 extends over 16 amino acids.

The chain combines TRBV4-3 with TRBJ1-2, with 7 bases lining up with TRBD1. This CDR3 is built from 13 residues. Germline CDR1 and CDR2: LGHNA and YSLEER. The ends lost 0 bases at V and 8 bases at J; junction bases unmatched: 3. The CDR3 region has the DNA TGCGCCAGCAGCCAAGAAAGACAGGGAGGCTACACCTTC. Translating it yields CASSQERQGGYTF.

J is TRBJ2-3 and V is TRBV6-5, with unresolved D. CDR1 MNHEY and CDR2 SVGAGI come from the germline V gene. The V gene lost 6 bases and the J gene lost 2 bases, with 9 bases spanning the gap. This CDR3 contains 13 residues. The CDR3 DNA follows: TGTGCCAGCAGCGGGCTCTCCACAGATACGCAGTATTTT. This encodes CASSGLSTDTQYF.

In its sample, this clone was seen a few times. The V and J genes are TRBV29-1 and TRBJ2-7; 7 positions match TRBD1. CDR1 is SQVTM and CDR2 is ANQGSEA in the germline V gene. Trimming cost V 7 bases and J 0 bases; bases outside gene matches: 3. The CDR3 totals 12 residues. The CDR3 DNA reads TGCAGCGCCGGGGACAGCTCCTACGAGCAGTACTTC. Encoded protein: CSAGDSSYEQYF.

The gene calls are TRBV7-9 and TRBJ1-3; D not certain. V lost 6 bases to trimming and J lost 4 bases, with 4 bases between them. The V gene's germline CDR1 is SEHNR and CDR2 FQNEAQ (reference sequence). This CDR3 contains 11 residues. The CDR3 DNA is TGTGCCAGCAGTTTCGGAAACACCATATATTTT. Translation gives CASSFGNTIYF.

The V gene is TRBV7-3, the J gene TRBJ1-1; D uncertain. The CDR3 contains 14 residues. CDR1 SGHTA and CDR2 FQGTGA come from the germline V gene. V was trimmed by 5 bases and J by 1 base, leaving 11 bases between them. Here the CDR3 reads CASSQMPGNTEAFF. CDR3 nucleotide sequence: TGTGCCAGCAGCCAGATGCCAGGGAACACTGAAGCTTTCTTT.

V usage is TRBV4-3 and J usage is TRBJ1-2; 11 positions match TRBD1. Germline values: CDR1 LGHNA, CDR2 YSLEER. J was trimmed by 0 bases and V by 0 bases; bases with no gene match: 3. CDR3 length equals 17 residues. CDR3 sequence: CASSQEWTGGSNYGYTF. For the CDR3, the DNA is TGCGCCAGCAGCCAAGAGTGGACAGGGGGCTCTAACTATGGCTACACCTTC.

The rearrangement uses TRBV27 and TRBJ2-2, with 12 nucleotides matching TRBD1. Germline values: CDR1 MNHEY, CDR2 SMNVEV (reference sequence). J lost 1 base, V lost 3 bases, and 12 bases had no gene match. CDR3 length equals 20 residues. The DNA for the CDR3 is TGTGCCAGCAGTTTGCCGACCTCCGGGACAGGGGGCCTGAACACCGGGGAGCTGTTTTTT. This sequence encodes CASSLPTSGTGGLNTGELFF.

CDR3 coding DNA: TGTGCCAGTAGGATCGCCGGTGGGGCCAACGTCCTGACTTTC. Translation gives CASRIAGGANVLTF. This chain joins TRBV19 and TRBJ2-6; D gene unclear. The germline CDR1 and CDR2 sequences are LNHDA and SQIVND (reference sequence). The length of the CDR3 is 14 residues. V was clipped by 6 bases and J by 3 bases, with 9 bases between them. The variable domain in full, completed from reference TRBV19 and TRBJ2-6, reads DGGITQSPKYLFRKEGQNVTLSCEQNLNHDAMYWYRQDPGQGLRLIYYSQIVNDFQKGDIAEGYSVSREKKESFPLTVTSAQKNPTAFYLCASRIAGGANVLTFGAGSRLTVL.

V and J are TRBV7-8 and TRBJ1-3; 7 nucleotides agree with TRBD1. The CDR3 loop spans 17 amino acids. Unmatched junction bases numbered 10, after V lost 3 bases and J lost 2 bases. Looked up from germline, CDR1 is SGHVS and CDR2 is FQNEAQ. CDR3 DNA sequence: TGTGCCAGCAGCTTTAGGGGGGGCAGGGGGACTGGAAACACCATATATTTT. Translation: CASSFRGGRGTGNTIYF.

Here the CDR3 reads CASSFGGGQQETQYF. The CDR3 coding sequence is TGTGCCAGCAGCTTTGGTGGGGGACAGCAAGAGACCCAGTACTTC. The rearrangement uses TRBV5-4 and TRBJ2-5; 7 bases match TRBD1. Germline CDR1 reads SGHNT; CDR2 reads YYREEE (reference sequence). The CDR3 sequence is 15 residues long. Trimming removed 2 bases from V and 2 bases from J; junction bases left unmatched: 6.

The CDR3 loop reads CASSLRLGSYEQYF. In DNA form, the CDR3 reads TGTGCCAGCAGCTTGAGGTTGGGCTCCTACGAGCAGTACTTC. The chain recombines TRBV5-5 with TRBJ2-7; D is undetermined. The CDR3 length is 14 residues. The V gene's germline CDR1 is SGHKS and CDR2 YYEKEE (reference sequence). V was trimmed by 1 base and J by 0 bases, leaving 8 bases between them. The complete variable domain, with remaining parts taken from reference TRBV5-5 and TRBJ2-7, reads DAGVTQSPTHLIKTRGQQVTLRCSPISGHKSVSWYQQVLGQGPQFIFQYYEKEERGRGNFPDRFSARQFPNYSSELNVNALLLGDSALYLCASSLRLGSYEQYFGPGTRLTVT.

This clone showed up just once. The chain couples TRBV7-8 to TRBJ1-2; D call uncertain. CDR1 and CDR2 (germline): SGHVS, FQNEAQ. The V end lost 2 bases, the J end lost 1 base, and 5 bases lay between the germline ends. The CDR3 has 13 residues. CDR3 sequence (DNA): TGTGCCAGCAGCTTAAGGGTTAACTATGGCTACACCTTC. Its protein product is CASSLRVNYGYTF.

The V and J genes are TRBV27 and TRBJ1-1; maybe TRBD1 (6 bases). The V gene lost 2 bases and the J gene lost 5 bases, with 21 bases spanning the gap. Germline CDR1 MNHEY, CDR2 SMNVEV (reference sequence). The CDR3 length is 17 residues. CDR3 sequence: CASSLNRGAGKGTEAFF. CDR3 coding DNA: TGTGCCAGCAGTTTAAACCGGGGGGCAGGGAAGGGGACTGAAGCTTTCTTT.

This chain uses TRBV21-1 with TRBJ2-5. TRBV21-1 is deemed a pseudogene. CDR3 length equals 14 residues. CDR3 in DNA: TGTGCCAGCAGCAAGGGACGATTCCAAGAGACCCAGTACTTC. Amino acids: CASSKGRFQETQYF.

Concerning this clone itself: Other nucleotide sequences from this sample produce the same CDR3. The CDR3 region is CASSVNTEAFF. DNA for the CDR3: TGTGCCAGCAGCGTAAACACTGAAGCTTTCTTT. The chain uses TRBV6-5 and TRBJ1-1; D is ambiguous. This CDR3 region has 11 residues. Trimming took 6 bases from V and 2 from J, leaving 4 bases between them. Germline CDR1 MNHEY, CDR2 SVGAGI.

The chain combines TRBV19 with TRBJ2-3; D may be TRBD2 (5 bases). Trimming removed 2 bases from V and 0 bases from J, with 15 bases in between. The CDR3 length is 17 residues. Germline-derived CDR1 and CDR2 are LNHDA and SQIVND (reference sequence). CDR3 amino acids: CASSISVGVRSTDTQYF. CDR3 sequence (DNA): TGTGCCAGTAGTATATCGGTCGGGGTGCGGAGCACAGATACGCAGTATTTT.

The gene calls are TRBV5-1 and TRBJ1-4, with a weak D call TRBD1 (6 bases). The germline V and J ends were trimmed by 2 bases and 4 bases, with 12 bases remaining between them. CDR3 length: 15 amino acids. Germline CDR1 reads SGHRS; CDR2 reads YFSETQ. In DNA, the CDR3 is TGCGCCAGCAGCTTAGGGGGACCGAGTAATGAAAAACTGTTTTTT. It codes for CASSLGGPSNEKLFF.

V is TRBV18 and J is TRBJ2-1; TRBD1 might be the D (6 bases). CDR3 length: 15 residues. The germline CDR1 and CDR2 sequences are KGHSH and LQKENI. The germline V and J ends were trimmed by 6 bases and 0 bases, with 12 bases remaining between them. This CDR3 is CASSLGQSSYNEQFF. The CDR3 DNA is TGTGCCAGCTCGCTTGGACAGAGCTCCTACAATGAGCAGTTCTTC.

V gene TRBV2 combines with J gene TRBJ2-5; TRBD1 matches 7 bases. The CDR3 sequence is 13 residues long. After removal of 4 bases from V and 9 bases from J, the junction contained 8 bases not matched to a gene. Looked up from germline, CDR1 is SNHLY and CDR2 is FYNNEI. CDR3 sequence (DNA): TGTGCCAGCAGTGGCGGACAGGTTATGGCCCAGTACTTC. This codes for CASSGGQVMAQYF.

This rearrangement joins TRBV5-8 to TRBJ1-3; 8 bases line up with TRBD1. Germline V gene data show CDR1 as SGHTS and CDR2 as YDEGEE. CDR3 size: 16 residues. With 10 bases clipped from V and 1 base from J, the junction kept 13 bases outside the gene matches. CDR3 bases: TGTGCCGGAGCACAAGAAACAGGGGGTTCTGGAAACACCATATATTTT. Translation: CAGAQETGGSGNTIYF.

This rearrangement joins TRBV9 to TRBJ2-7; 11 bases fit TRBD2. The V gene end was trimmed by 2 bases and the J gene end by 2 bases; junction bases not matched to a gene: 3. This CDR3 is 15 amino acids long. From germline, CDR1 is SGDLS and CDR2 YYNGEE. The CDR3 DNA reads TGTGCCAGCAGCGTTAGTAGCGGGGGGGCCTACGAGCAGTACTTC. This gives the protein CASSVSSGGAYEQYF.

This rearrangement joins TRBV5-1 to TRBJ2-5, with TRBD2 identical over 7 bases. CDR3 size: 15 residues. The V and J ends lost 4 bases and 3 bases, in that order; junction bases with no gene match: 9. Germline CDR1 reads SGHRS; CDR2 reads YFSETQ. DNA of the CDR3: TGCGCCAGCAGCCCCGGGAGCGGGACCGAAGAGACCCAGTACTTC. Its protein is CASSPGSGTEETQYF.

The V and J genes are TRBV5-6 and TRBJ2-7; tentative D call: TRBD1 (5 bases). Germline-derived CDR1 and CDR2 are SGHDT and YYEEEE. CDR3 length equals 14 residues. Trimming removed 5 bases from V and 4 bases from J, with 16 bases in between. Here the CDR3 reads CASRVSGYVYEQYF. CDR3 nucleotides: TGTGCCAGCAGGGTGTCAGGGTATGTATACGAGCAGTACTTC.